This section outlines one T cell receptor beta chain sequence together with its context. The junction had 14 bases not matched to a gene; V was cut back by 1 base and J by 3 bases. The CDR3 is 18 amino acids. Clones were sequenced by immunoSEQ multiplex PCR, and TCRdb holds only the in-frame ones, with some missing. The sample records some 260,000 clones, over 75% being singletons. This record belongs to a study of blood T cell repertoires in COVID-19. J is TRBJ2-7 and V is TRBV23-1, with TRBD1 matching over 8 bases. TRBV23-1 is treated as an ORF (open reading frame) with a function not yet certain. Sequencing was performed on peripheral blood. This TCR was sampled from a human donor in a cohort sampled during active COVID-19. CDR3 loop: CASSQFRVRDRPIYEQYF. The CDR3 DNA reads as TGCGCCAGCAGTCAATTCCGCGTCCGGGACAGGCCCATCTACGAGCAGTACTTC.